The present TCR beta chain was sequenced within a study of T-cell reconstitution after alpha-beta-depleted transplantation in children. This clonotype showed up many times. Its antigen remains unknown. J was trimmed by 5 bases and V by 4 bases; bases with no gene match: 10. Germline V gives CDR1 KGHSH, CDR2 LQKENI. The CDR3 covers 15 residues. Using unique molecular identifiers, the investigators prepared the TCRbeta library. TCRdb analysed the PCR reads with MiXCR anew, one entry per CDR3 protein. The sample records under 300,000 distinct CDR3 sequences, under 14% being singletons. Study results and caveats: A year post-transplant, T-cell counts and diversity derived mostly from newly produced T cells.

The sequence was obtained from a male patient aged 2 to 10 who had a stem cell transplant for chronic granulomatous disease, so the T cells may come from the graft donor. The chain carries TRBV18 and TRBJ2-5, with 7 bases matching TRBD1. This specimen was peripheral blood, taken 180 days after TCRalphabeta/CD19-depleted stem cell transplant. CDR3 amino acids: CASSLQTGSLETQYF. The CDR3 DNA follows: TGTGCCAGCTCACTCCAGACAGGGTCGTTGGAGACCCAGTACTTC.